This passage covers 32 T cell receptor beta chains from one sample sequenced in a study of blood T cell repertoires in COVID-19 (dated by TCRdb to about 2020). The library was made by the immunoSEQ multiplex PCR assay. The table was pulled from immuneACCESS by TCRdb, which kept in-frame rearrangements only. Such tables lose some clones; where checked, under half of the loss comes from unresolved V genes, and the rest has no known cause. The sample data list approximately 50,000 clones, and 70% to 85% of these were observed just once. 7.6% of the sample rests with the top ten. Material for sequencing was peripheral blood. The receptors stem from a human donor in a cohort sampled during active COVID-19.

The CDR3 nucleotides are TGCGCCAGCAGCGATACAGGGGGCGTAAACGGGGAGCTGTTTTTT. Amino acid sequence: CASSDTGGVNGELFF. This chain links TRBV5-1 with TRBJ2-2; 9 bases map to TRBD1. V shed 4 bases, J shed 7 bases, and the junction held 8 bases outside the gene matches. CDR1 is SGHRS and CDR2 is YFSETQ in the germline V gene. This CDR3 has 15 residues.

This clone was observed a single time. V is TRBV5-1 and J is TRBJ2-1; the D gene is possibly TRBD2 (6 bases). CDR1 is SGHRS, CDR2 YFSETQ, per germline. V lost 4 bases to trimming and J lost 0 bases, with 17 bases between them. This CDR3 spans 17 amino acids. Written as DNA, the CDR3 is TGCGCCAGCAGCCCCGGTGCGGGGCGCACCTCCTACAATGAGCAGTTCTTC. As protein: CASSPGAGRTSYNEQFF.

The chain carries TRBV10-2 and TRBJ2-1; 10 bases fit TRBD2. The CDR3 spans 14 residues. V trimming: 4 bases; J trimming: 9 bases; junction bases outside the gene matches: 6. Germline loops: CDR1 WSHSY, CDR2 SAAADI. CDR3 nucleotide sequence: TGCGCCAGCAGTGGTCTAGCGGGAGCGCGTGAGCAGTTCTTC. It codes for CASSGLAGAREQFF.

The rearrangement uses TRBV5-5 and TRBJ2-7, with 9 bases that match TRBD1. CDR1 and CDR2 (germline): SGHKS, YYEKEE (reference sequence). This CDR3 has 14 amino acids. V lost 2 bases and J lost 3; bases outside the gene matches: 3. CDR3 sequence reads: CASSFTGGGYEQYF. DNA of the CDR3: TGTGCCAGCAGCTTTACAGGGGGCGGCTACGAGCAGTACTTC.

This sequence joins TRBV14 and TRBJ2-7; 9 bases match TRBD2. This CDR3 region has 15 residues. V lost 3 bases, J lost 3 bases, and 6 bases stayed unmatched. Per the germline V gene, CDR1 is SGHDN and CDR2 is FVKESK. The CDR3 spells CASSQGSGRFYEQYF. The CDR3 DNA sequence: TGTGCCAGCAGCCAGGGAAGCGGGAGGTTCTACGAGCAGTACTTC.

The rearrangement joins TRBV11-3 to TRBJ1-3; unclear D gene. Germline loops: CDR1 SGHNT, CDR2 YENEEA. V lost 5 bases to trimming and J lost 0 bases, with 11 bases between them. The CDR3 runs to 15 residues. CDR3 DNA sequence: TGTGCCAGCAGCCCCGCGGGGTACTCTGGAAACACCATATATTTT. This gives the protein CASSPAGYSGNTIYF.

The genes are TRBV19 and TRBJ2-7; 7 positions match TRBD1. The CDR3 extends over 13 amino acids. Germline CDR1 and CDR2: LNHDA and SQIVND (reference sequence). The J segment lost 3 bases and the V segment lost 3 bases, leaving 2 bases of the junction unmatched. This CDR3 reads CASSMGQFYEQYF. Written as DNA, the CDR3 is TGTGCCAGTAGTATGGGACAGTTCTACGAGCAGTACTTC.

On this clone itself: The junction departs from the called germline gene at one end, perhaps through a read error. CDR3 in amino acids: CASSLAGVETQYF. Written as DNA, the CDR3 is TGTGCCAGCAGTTTAGCGGGTGTGGAGACCCAGTACTTC. The chain has TRBV11-2 and TRBJ2-5, with 7 bases matching TRBD2. The V gene's germline CDR1 is SGHAT and CDR2 FQNNGV. The CDR3 sequence is 13 residues long. Full variable domain (outside the CDR3, taken from reference TRBV11-2 and TRBJ2-5): EAGVAQSPRYKIIEKRQSVAFWCNPISGHATLYWYQQILGQGPKLLIQFQNNGVVDDSQLPKDRFSAERLKGVDSTLKIQPAKLEDSAVYLCASSLAGVETQYFGPGTRLLVL.

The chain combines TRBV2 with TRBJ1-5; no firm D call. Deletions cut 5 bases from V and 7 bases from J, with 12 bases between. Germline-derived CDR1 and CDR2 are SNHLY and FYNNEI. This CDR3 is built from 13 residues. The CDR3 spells CASSPEATQPQHF. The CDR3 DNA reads TGTGCCAGCAGTCCCGAGGCTACCCAGCCCCAGCATTTT.

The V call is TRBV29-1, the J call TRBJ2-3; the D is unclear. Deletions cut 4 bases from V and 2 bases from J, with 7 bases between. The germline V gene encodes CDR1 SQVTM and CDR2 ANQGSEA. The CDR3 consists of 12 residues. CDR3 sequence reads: CSVVAVTDTQYF. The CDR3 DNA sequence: TGCAGCGTTGTCGCGGTCACAGATACGCAGTATTTT.

The chain's CDR3 is CASSQDGGLNEKLFF. CDR3 in DNA: TGTGCCAGCAGCCAAGATGGAGGCCTTAATGAAAAACTGTTTTTT. The rearrangement links TRBV14 to TRBJ1-4; D is undetermined. Germline V gene data show CDR1 as SGHDN and CDR2 as FVKESK. V gave up 0 bases and J gave up 4 bases, with 9 bases separating them. This CDR3 is 15 amino acids long.

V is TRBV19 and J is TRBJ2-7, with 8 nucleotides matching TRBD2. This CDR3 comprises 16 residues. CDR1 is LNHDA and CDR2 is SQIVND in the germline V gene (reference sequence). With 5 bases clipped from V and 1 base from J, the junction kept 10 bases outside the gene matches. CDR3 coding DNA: TGTGCCAGTAGTCCCACCACTAGCGGAGTTTCCTACGAGCAGTACTTC. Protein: CASSPTTSGVSYEQYF.

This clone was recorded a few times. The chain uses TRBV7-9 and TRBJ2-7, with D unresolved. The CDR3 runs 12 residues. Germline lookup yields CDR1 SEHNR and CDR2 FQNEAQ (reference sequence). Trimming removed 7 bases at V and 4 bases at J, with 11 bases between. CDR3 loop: CASTGERYEQYF. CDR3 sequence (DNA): TGTGCCAGCACCGGTGAGAGGTACGAGCAGTACTTC.

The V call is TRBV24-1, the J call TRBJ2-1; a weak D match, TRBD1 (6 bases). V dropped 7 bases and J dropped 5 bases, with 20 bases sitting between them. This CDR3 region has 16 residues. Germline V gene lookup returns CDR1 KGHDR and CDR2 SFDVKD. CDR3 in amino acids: CATRPGTFTRDNEQFF. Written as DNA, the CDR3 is TGTGCCACCAGACCCGGGACATTCACCAGGGACAATGAGCAGTTCTTC.

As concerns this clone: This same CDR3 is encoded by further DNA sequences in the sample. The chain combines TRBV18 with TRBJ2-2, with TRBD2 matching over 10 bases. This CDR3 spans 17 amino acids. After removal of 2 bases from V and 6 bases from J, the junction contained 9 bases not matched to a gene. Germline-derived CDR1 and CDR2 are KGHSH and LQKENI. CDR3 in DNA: TGTGCCAGCTCACCAATTATGCCTAGCGGGAGCGCCGGGGAGCTGTTTTTT. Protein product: CASSPIMPSGSAGELFF.

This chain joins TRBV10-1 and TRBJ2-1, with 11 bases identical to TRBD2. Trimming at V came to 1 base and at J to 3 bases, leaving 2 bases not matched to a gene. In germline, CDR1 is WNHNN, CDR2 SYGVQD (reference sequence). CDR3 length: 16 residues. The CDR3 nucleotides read TGCGCCAGCAGTGAGTATACTAGCGGGAGCTACAATGAGCAGTTCTTC. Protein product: CASSEYTSGSYNEQFF.

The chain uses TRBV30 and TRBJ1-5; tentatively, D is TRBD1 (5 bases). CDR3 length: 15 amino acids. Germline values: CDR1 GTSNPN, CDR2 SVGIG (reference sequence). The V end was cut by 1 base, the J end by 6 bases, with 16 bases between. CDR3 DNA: TGTGCCTGGAGTGCAACGGGACTGGGGAGTCAGCCCCAGCATTTT. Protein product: CAWSATGLGSQPQHF.

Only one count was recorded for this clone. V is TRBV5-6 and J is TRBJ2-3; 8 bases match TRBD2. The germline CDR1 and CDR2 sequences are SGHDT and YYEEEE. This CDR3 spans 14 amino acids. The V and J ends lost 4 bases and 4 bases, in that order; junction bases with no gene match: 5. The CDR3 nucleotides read TGTGCCAGCAGCCAGACTAGCGTGGCAGATACGCAGTATTTT. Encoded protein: CASSQTSVADTQYF. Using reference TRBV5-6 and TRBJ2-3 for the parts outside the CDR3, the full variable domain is DAGVTQSPTHLIKTRGQQVTLRCSPKSGHDTVSWYQQALGQGPQFIFQYYEEEERQRGNFPDRFSGHQFPNYSSELNVNALLLGDSALYLCASSQTSVADTQYFGPGTRLTVL.

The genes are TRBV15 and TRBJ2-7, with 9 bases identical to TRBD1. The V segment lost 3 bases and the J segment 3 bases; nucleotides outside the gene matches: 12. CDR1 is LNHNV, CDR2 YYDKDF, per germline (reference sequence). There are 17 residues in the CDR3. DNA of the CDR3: TGTGCCACCAGCAGGCAAACCGGGACAGGGAAATTCTACGAGCAGTACTTC. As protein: CATSRQTGTGKFYEQYF.

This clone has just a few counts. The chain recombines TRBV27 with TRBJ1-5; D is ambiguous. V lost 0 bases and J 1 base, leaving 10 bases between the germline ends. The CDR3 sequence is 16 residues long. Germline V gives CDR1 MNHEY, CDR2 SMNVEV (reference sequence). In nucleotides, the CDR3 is TGTGCCAGCAGTTTATCGCGGGTAAGGAGCAATCAGCCCCAGCATTTT. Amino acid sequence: CASSLSRVRSNQPQHF.

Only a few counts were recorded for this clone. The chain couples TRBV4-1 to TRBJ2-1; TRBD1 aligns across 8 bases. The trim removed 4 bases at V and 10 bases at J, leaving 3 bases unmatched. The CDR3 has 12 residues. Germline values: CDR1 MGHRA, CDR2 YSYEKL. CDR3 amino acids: CASSRGDREQFF. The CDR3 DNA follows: TGCGCCAGCAGCCGAGGGGACAGGGAGCAGTTCTTC.

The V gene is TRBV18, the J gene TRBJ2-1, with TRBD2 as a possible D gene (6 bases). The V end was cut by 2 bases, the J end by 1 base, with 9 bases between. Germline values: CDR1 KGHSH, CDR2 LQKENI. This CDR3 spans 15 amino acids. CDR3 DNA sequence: TGTGCCAGCTCACCAGGAGGGCCGTCCTACAATGAGCAGTTCTTC. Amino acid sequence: CASSPGGPSYNEQFF.

CDR3 sequence reads: CASTWGRGAGELFF. CDR3 DNA: TGTGCCAGCACTTGGGGGAGGGGCGCCGGGGAGCTGTTTTTT. This chain links TRBV27 with TRBJ2-2; 7 bases align to TRBD2. Per the germline V gene, CDR1 is MNHEY and CDR2 is SMNVEV (reference sequence). The CDR3 runs to 14 residues. Unmatched junction bases numbered 8, after V lost 7 bases and J lost 6 bases.

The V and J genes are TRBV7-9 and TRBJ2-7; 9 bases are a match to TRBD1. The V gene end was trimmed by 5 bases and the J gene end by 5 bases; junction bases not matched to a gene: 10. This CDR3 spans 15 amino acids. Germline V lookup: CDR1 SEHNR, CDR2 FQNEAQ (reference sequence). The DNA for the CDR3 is TGTGCCAGCAGCGTCCTCCGGGACAGGGTTGACGAGCAGTACTTC. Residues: CASSVLRDRVDEQYF.

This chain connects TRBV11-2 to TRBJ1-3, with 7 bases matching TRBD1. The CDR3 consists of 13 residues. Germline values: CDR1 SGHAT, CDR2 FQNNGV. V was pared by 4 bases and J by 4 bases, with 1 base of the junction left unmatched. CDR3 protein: CASSSDRGNTIYF. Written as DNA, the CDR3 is TGTGCCAGCAGCTCGGACAGGGGAAACACCATATATTTT.

CDR3 DNA: TGTGCCAGCAGCCCCTATACTAGCGGCCAAGAGACCCAGTACTTC. This sequence encodes CASSPYTSGQETQYF. The rearrangement uses TRBV27 and TRBJ2-5; 8 bases align to TRBD2. The V gene end was trimmed by 6 bases and the J gene end by 1 base; junction bases not matched to a gene: 7. CDR1 and CDR2 from the germline V gene are MNHEY and SMNVEV (reference sequence). The length of the CDR3 is 15 residues.

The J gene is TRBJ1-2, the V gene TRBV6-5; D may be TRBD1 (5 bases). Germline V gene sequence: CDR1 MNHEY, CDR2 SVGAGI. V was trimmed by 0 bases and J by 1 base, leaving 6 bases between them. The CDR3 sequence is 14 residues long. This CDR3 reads CASSYSQGNYGYTF. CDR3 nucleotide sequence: TGTGCCAGCAGTTACTCCCAGGGTAACTATGGCTACACCTTC.

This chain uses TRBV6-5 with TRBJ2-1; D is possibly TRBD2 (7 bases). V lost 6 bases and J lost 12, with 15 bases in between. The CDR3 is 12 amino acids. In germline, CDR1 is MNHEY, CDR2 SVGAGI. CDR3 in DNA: TGTGCCAGCAGAGCCGCAGGGGAGGGGCAGTTCTTC. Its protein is CASRAAGEGQFF.

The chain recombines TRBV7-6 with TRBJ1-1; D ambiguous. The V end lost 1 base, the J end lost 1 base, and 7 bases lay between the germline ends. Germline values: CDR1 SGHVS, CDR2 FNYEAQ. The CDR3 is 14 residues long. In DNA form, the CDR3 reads TGTGCCAGCAGCTTAGGGCAGGCGAACACTGAAGCTTTCTTT. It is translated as CASSLGQANTEAFF.

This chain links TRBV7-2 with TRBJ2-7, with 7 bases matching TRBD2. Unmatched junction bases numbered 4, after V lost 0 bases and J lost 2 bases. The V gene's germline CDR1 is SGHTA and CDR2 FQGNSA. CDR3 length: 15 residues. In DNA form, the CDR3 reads TGTGCCAGCAGCTTAGCGCCGGGAGGAACCTACGAGCAGTACTTC. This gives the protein CASSLAPGGTYEQYF. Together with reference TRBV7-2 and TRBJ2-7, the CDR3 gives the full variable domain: GAGVSQSPSNKVTEKGKDVELRCDPISGHTALYWYRQSLGQGLEFLIYFQGNSAPDKSGLPSDRFSAERTGGSVSTLTIQRTQQEDSAVYLCASSLAPGGTYEQYFGPGTRLTVT.

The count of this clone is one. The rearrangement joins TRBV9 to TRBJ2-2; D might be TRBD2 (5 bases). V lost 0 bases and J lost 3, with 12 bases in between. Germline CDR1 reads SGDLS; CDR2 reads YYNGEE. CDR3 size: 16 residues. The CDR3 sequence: CASSVAITSYTGELFF. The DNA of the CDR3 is TGTGCCAGCAGCGTAGCGATAACTAGTTACACCGGGGAGCTGTTTTTT. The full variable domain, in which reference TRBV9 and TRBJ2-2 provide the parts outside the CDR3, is DSGVTQTPKHLITATGQRVTLRCSPRSGDLSVYWYQQSLDQGLQFLIQYYNGEERAKGNILERFSAQQFPDLHSELNLSSLELGDSALYFCASSVAITSYTGELFFGEGSRLTVL.

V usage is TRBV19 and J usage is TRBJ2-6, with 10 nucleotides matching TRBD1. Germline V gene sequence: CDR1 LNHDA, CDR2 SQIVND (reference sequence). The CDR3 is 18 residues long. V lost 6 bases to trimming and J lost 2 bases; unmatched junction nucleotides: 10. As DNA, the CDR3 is TGTGCCAGTAGCGTGGGCGGGACAGGGGTAACTGGGGCCAACGTCCTGACTTTC. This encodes CASSVGGTGVTGANVLTF.